This T cell receptor beta chain appears in the sequencing data of a study of long-term antiretroviral therapy in people with HIV. Study at large: When the earliest samples were collected, ART was typically delayed until CD4 counts fell.

Germline V gene data show CDR1 as SGHTA and CDR2 as FQGTGA. V shed 5 bases and J shed 9 bases, with 14 bases lying between them. The length of the CDR3 is 13 residues. Investigators performed immunoSEQ version v3.0 at survey level. Using immunoSEQ multiplex PCR, the repertoire was profiled, and TCRdb retains in-frame clones only, with some absent. The sample shows about 20,000 clones, 86% of them seen only once. In regard to this clone: Its antigen is not known.

General observations from the study: Post-ART samples showed increased diversity that remained below transplant donor control levels.

The genes are TRBV7-3 and TRBJ2-1; D remains ambiguous. Sequenced here: unsorted PBMCs, sampled 1.3 years after starting antiretroviral therapy. The sequence derives from a man between 60 and 75 years old with HIV. CDR3 region: CASSRGLDLEQFF. CDR3 DNA: TGTGCCAGCAGCCGAGGCCTAGACCTTGAGCAGTTCTTC.